These T cell receptor beta chains were read from a single sample in a study of blood T cells in healthy people across ages. TCRdb reanalysed the 5' RACE reads using MiXCR and keeps one entry per CDR3 protein. Here the sample spans 550,000 to 750,000 distinct CDR3 sequences, over 20% being singletons. The sequencing input was blood. These receptors all stem from a man between 65 and 80 years old in good health. Both conserved end residues are part of each CDR3. D genes are given only for firm matches. The listing skips clone size in some rows; elsewhere it reads once, few, many or a size class.

j_call,d_call,v_call,clone_size,cdr3_aa,cdr3_nt
TRBJ2-5,NA,TRBV15,few,CATSRDLARAQETQYF,TGTGCCACCAGCAGAGATTTGGCCAGGGCCCAAGAGACCCAGTACTTC
TRBJ2-1,NA,TRBV12-5,few,CAGGFGGPQGNEQFF,TGTGCTGGTGGTTTTGGAGGGCCGCAGGGTAATGAGCAGTTCTTC
TRBJ1-2,TRBD1,TRBV2,many,CASTLTGGFGNGYTF,TGTGCCAGCACTTTGACAGGGGGGTTCGGCAATGGCTACACCTTC
TRBJ2-1,NA,TRBV29-1,few,CSVNVGPREQFF,TGCAGCGTCAACGTAGGGCCTCGTGAGCAGTTCTTC
TRBJ1-2,NA,TRBV2,few,CASSETSNYGYTF,TGTGCCAGCAGTGAAACGTCTAACTATGGCTACACCTTC
TRBJ2-4,NA,TRBV7-9,NA,CASSFTREIKNIQYF,TGTGCCAGCAGCTTTACTAGAGAGATCAAAAACATTCAGTACTTC
TRBJ2-2,TRBD2,TRBV6-5,few,CASRGLAGTDGELFF,TGTGCCAGCAGAGGCTTAGCGGGAACGGACGGGGAGCTGTTTTTT
TRBJ2-7,NA,TRBV6-5,few,CASSYSLLNHEQYF,TGTGCCAGCAGTTACAGCCTATTGAATCACGAGCAGTACTTC
TRBJ2-7,TRBD2,TRBV10-2,few,CASSDLRESYEQYF,TGCGCCAGCAGTGATTTGCGGGAGTCCTACGAGCAGTACTTC
TRBJ2-7,NA,TRBV3-1,NA,CASSLGGTQTYEQYF,TGTGCCAGCAGCCTGGGCGGGACGCAGACCTACGAGCAGTACTTC
TRBJ2-2,TRBD2,TRBV5-1,few,CASSLSGLGNTGELFF,TGCGCCAGCAGCTTATCTGGACTAGGGAACACCGGGGAGCTGTTTTTT
TRBJ1-1,NA,TRBV6-1,few,CASSEDRPLSAFF,TGTGCCAGCAGTGAGGATCGGCCTTTGTCGGCTTTCTTT
TRBJ2-3,NA,TRBV24-1,few,CATSDGTTDTQYF,TGTGCCACTTCGGACGGTACCACAGATACGCAGTATTTT
TRBJ2-5,TRBD2,TRBV27,NA,CASSPIDSGGKETQYF,TGTGCCAGCAGCCCCATCGATAGCGGGGGCAAAGAGACCCAGTACTTC
TRBJ2-7,NA,TRBV5-1,few,CASSPEDSTYEQYF,TGCGCCAGCAGCCCGGAGGACAGTACCTACGAGCAGTACTTC
TRBJ2-2,TRBD1,TRBV6-2/TRBV6-3,NA,CASSRSRQGDTGELFF,TGTGCCAGCAGCCGAAGTCGACAGGGAGACACCGGGGAGCTGTTTTTT
TRBJ2-2,NA,TRBV20-1,NA,CSAKGILGTGELFF,TGCAGTGCTAAGGGAATCTTGGGGACCGGGGAGCTGTTTTTT
TRBJ2-5,TRBD1,TRBV10-3,NA,CAISEGQGGSQETQYF,TGTGCCATCAGTGAGGGACAGGGGGGTTCTCAAGAGACCCAGTACTTC
TRBJ2-4,NA,TRBV9,NA,CASSVGGAGGDIQYF,TGTGCCAGCAGCGTAGGAGGGGCCGGTGGAGACATTCAGTACTTC
TRBJ2-7,TRBD1,TRBV6-2/TRBV6-3,NA,CASVPFPGGSYEQYF,TGTGCCAGCGTCCCGTTTCCAGGGGGCTCCTACGAGCAGTACTTC
TRBJ1-5,NA,TRBV3-1,NA,CASSQQFNQPQHF,TGTGCCAGCAGCCAACAGTTCAATCAGCCCCAGCATTTT
TRBJ1-2,NA,TRBV20-1,few,CSATEAPGYGYTF,TGCAGTGCCACAGAGGCCCCTGGGTATGGCTACACCTTC
TRBJ2-1,TRBD1,TRBV28,NA,CASSLGDRGNNEQFF,TGTGCCAGCAGTTTAGGAGACAGGGGCAACAATGAGCAGTTCTTC
TRBJ2-1,NA,TRBV7-9,NA,CASSLVGPDAGRTNEQFF,TGTGCCAGCAGCTTAGTCGGTCCGGATGCAGGGAGGACGAATGAGCAGTTCTTC
TRBJ1-3,TRBD1,TRBV6-5,NA,CASFPGTAGNTIYF,TGTGCCAGTTTCCCCGGGACAGCCGGAAACACCATATATTTT
TRBJ2-1,TRBD2,TRBV20-1,NA,CSAGISGISYNEQFF,TGCAGTGCAGGGATAAGCGGGATATCCTACAATGAGCAGTTCTTC
TRBJ2-1,NA,TRBV5-1,few,CASSVRGSEQFF,TGCGCCAGCAGCGTCCGGGGCTCTGAGCAGTTCTTC
TRBJ2-7,TRBD1,TRBV19,many,CASSMVQGANSYEQYF,TGTGCCAGTAGTATGGTACAGGGGGCAAACTCCTACGAGCAGTACTTC
TRBJ2-3,NA,TRBV5-5,few,CASSLVRVEDTQYF,TGTGCCAGCAGCTTGGTTCGGGTGGAAGATACGCAGTATTTT
TRBJ1-6,NA,TRBV6-1,few,CASIPPGVNNSPLHF,TGTGCCAGCATCCCCCCAGGGGTAAATAATTCACCCCTCCACTTT
TRBJ2-7,NA,TRBV5-1,NA,CASSLSGAYAYEQYF,TGCGCCAGCAGCTTGAGTGGCGCTTACGCCTACGAGCAGTACTTC
TRBJ2-3,TRBD1,TRBV5-6,NA,CASNEGGRTDTQYF,TGTGCCAGCAACGAAGGGGGCAGGACAGATACGCAGTATTTT
TRBJ1-5,NA,TRBV21-1,NA,CASSKQVQPQHF,TGCGCCAGCAGCAAACAGGTTCAGCCCCAGCATTTT
TRBJ2-3,TRBD2,TRBV9,NA,CASSASGLAGAYGTDTQYF,TGTGCCAGCAGCGCCTCGGGACTAGCGGGGGCGTACGGCACAGATACGCAGTATTTT
TRBJ2-3,TRBD2,TRBV20-1,few,CSAREASGMDTQYF,TGCAGTGCTAGAGAGGCTAGCGGGATGGATACGCAGTATTTT
TRBJ2-1,NA,TRBV28,many,CASGFRSYNEQFF,TGTGCCAGCGGCTTCCGCTCCTACAATGAGCAGTTCTTC
TRBJ2-1,NA,TRBV28,NA,CASSSSGGGRHEQFF,TGTGCCAGCAGTAGCAGTGGGGGAGGCAGGCATGAGCAGTTCTTC
TRBJ2-4,TRBD1,TRBV20-1,NA,CSAVGQGANIQYF,TGCAGTGCCGTGGGACAGGGGGCGAACATTCAGTACTTC
TRBJ2-2,TRBD1,TRBV27,few,CASSIRRQGVGTGELFF,TGTGCCAGCAGTATACGACGACAGGGGGTTGGCACCGGGGAGCTGTTTTTT
TRBJ1-5,NA,TRBV6-1,many,CASTQGPGGQPQHF,TGTGCCAGCACCCAGGGGCCCGGGGGTCAGCCCCAGCATTTT
TRBJ2-5,TRBD2,TRBV11-2,NA,CASSLTSGSSSETQYF,TGTGCCAGCAGCCTGACTAGCGGGAGCTCTTCGGAGACCCAGTACTTC
TRBJ2-5,TRBD1,TRBV6-6,few,CASRSGTGFETQYF,TGTGCCAGCAGATCCGGGACAGGGTTTGAGACCCAGTACTTC
TRBJ2-5,NA,TRBV11-2,few,CASGTGDQETQYF,TGTGCCAGTGGGACGGGAGATCAAGAGACCCAGTACTTC
TRBJ2-7,TRBD2,TRBV7-8,NA,CASSLSFGGGTYEQYF,TGTGCCAGCAGCTTATCCTTTGGCGGGGGGACCTACGAGCAGTACTTC